This T cell receptor (beta chain) was documented in a study of control samples from healthy donors and cancer patients. The CDR3 has 15 residues. With V trimmed by 2 bases and J by 5 bases, 5 bases remained unmatched. Germline V gene lookup returns CDR1 ENHRY and CDR2 SYGVKD. Clones were read by immunoSEQ multiplex PCR, and TCRdb kept only the in-frame ones, dropping some. Here the sample spans around 55,000 clones, roughly 87% being singletons. The sequence came from a man aged 50 or older in good health. The rearrangement joins TRBV10-3 to TRBJ2-3, with 9 bases lining up with TRBD1. The sample taken for sequencing was blood. CDR3 coding DNA: TGTGCCATCAGTGAGGGGGGACAGGGATTAGATACGCAGTATTTT. It yields the protein CAISEGGQGLDTQYF.